This T cell receptor (beta chain) was observed in a study of post-analysis software for immune sequencing data. Worth noting for this clonotype: Its specificity is unknown. A read error may account for a junction end that differs from germline.

Notes on the study in general: Among several TRBV segments more frequent in patients than controls were TRBV5-6, TRBV5-1 and TRBV20-1. Controls had significantly higher normalized Chao1 diversity than multiple sclerosis patients. Strong co-clustering by F measure linked samples that shared a preparation batch.

Germline V gives CDR1 MNHEY, CDR2 SMNVEV (reference sequence). This CDR3 has 16 amino acids. TCR beta cDNA libraries included unique molecular identifiers. cDNA molecules numbering some 500,000 came from roughly 1 to 10 million T cells. Via MiXCR, TCRdb re-called the PCR reads, giving one row per CDR3 protein. Of about 760,000 distinct CDR3 sequences in the sample, 25% to 30% were seen once. The chain employs TRBV27 and TRBJ2-3, with 11 bases aligning to TRBD2. Sequencing input: blood. The source is a girl aged 10 to 17 with multiple sclerosis. CDR3 DNA: TGTGCCTGCAGTTTAACCCGGCTAGCGGGAGGAGATACGCAGTATTTT. Translated, it gives CACSLTRLAGGDTQYF.